These 18 T cell receptor beta chains came from one sample sequenced in a study of cytomegalovirus exposure and HLA in healthy donors. Researchers ran the PCR with 60 Vbeta and 13 Jbeta primers. TCRdb keeps only in-frame clones here, not all; method: immunoSEQ multiplex PCR. The data hold 75,000 to 95,000 clones, with over 60% observed a single time. Specimen: PBMCs. Source of these receptors: a woman in her forties in good health and CMV-seropositive.

The chain links TRBV13 to TRBJ2-7; 10 bases are shared with TRBD2. CDR1 is PRHDT and CDR2 is FYEKMQ in the germline V gene (reference sequence). V trimming: 1 base; J trimming: 0 bases; junction bases outside the gene matches: 3. There are 16 residues in the CDR3. The CDR3 is CASSLEASGSSYEQYF. The CDR3 DNA sequence: TGTGCCAGCAGCTTAGAGGCTAGCGGGAGCTCCTACGAGCAGTACTTC.

This clone showed up just once. Mismatch with germline at one junction end may stem from a read error. This sequence joins TRBV7-7 and TRBJ2-2; 12 bases line up with TRBD1. CDR1 and CDR2 (germline): SSHAT, FNYEAQ (reference sequence). This CDR3 is built from 19 residues. As DNA, the CDR3 is TGTGCTAGCAGCTTAGCCCCGGGACAGGGGGCGGCGGACACCGGGGAGCTGTTTTTT. Amino acids: CASSLAPGQGAADTGELFF.

This clone was counted once. The rearrangement uses TRBV4-3 and TRBJ2-7; TRBD1 might be the D (7 bases). In germline, CDR1 is LGHNA, CDR2 YSLEER. V gave up 0 bases and J gave up 3 bases, with 12 bases separating them. The length of the CDR3 is 15 residues. This CDR3 reads CASSQDTGDSYEQYF. The CDR3 coding sequence is TGCGCCAGCAGCCAAGATACGGGGGACAGCTACGAGCAGTACTTC.

This chain connects TRBV19 to TRBJ1-3; D not resolved. CDR1 and CDR2 (germline): LNHDA, SQIVND (reference sequence). This CDR3 has 14 residues. The V end lost 8 bases, the J end lost 4 bases, and 15 bases lay between the germline ends. The CDR3 loop is CASSPAVSGNTIYF. In DNA, the CDR3 is TGTGCCAGTTCACCCGCAGTTTCAGGAAACACCATATATTTT.

This clone was detected only once. This chain joins TRBV5-1 and TRBJ2-7; 7 nucleotides align to TRBD2. The length of the CDR3 is 18 residues. Germline CDR1 SGHRS, CDR2 YFSETQ. Unmatched junction bases numbered 15, after V lost 1 base and J lost 2 bases. The CDR3, as DNA: TGCGCCAGCAGCTTGCTCGGGGGGACCACACTGAGAACCTACGAGCAGTACTTC. This sequence encodes CASSLLGGTTLRTYEQYF.

The chain has TRBV4-3 and TRBJ2-3; 12 positions match TRBD2. The V and J ends lost 3 bases and 4 bases, in that order; junction bases with no gene match: 8. Germline CDR1 LGHNA, CDR2 YSLEER. This CDR3 region has 17 residues. DNA for the CDR3: TGCGCCAGCAGCCAGGCACTAGCGGGAGGAGGGCCAGATACGCAGTATTTT. This translates into CASSQALAGGGPDTQYF.

V is TRBV6-1 and J is TRBJ2-1, with D maybe TRBD2 (6 bases). The CDR3 has 13 amino acids. Per the germline V gene, CDR1 is MNHNS and CDR2 is SASEGT. The V and J ends lost 4 bases and 10 bases respectively, with 14 bases between them. CDR3: CASSVGAEGEQFF. The CDR3 region has the DNA TGTGCCAGCAGTGTGGGAGCGGAGGGAGAGCAGTTCTTC.

The genes are TRBV6-6 and TRBJ2-1; 9 positions agree with TRBD1. Germline lookup yields CDR1 MNHNY and CDR2 SVGAGI (reference sequence). V trimming: 6 bases; J trimming: 10 bases; junction bases outside the gene matches: 16. The length of the CDR3 is 16 residues. This CDR3 reads CASSPWTGATNEEQFF. The CDR3 DNA is TGTGCCAGCAGCCCATGGACAGGGGCTACAAATGAGGAGCAGTTCTTC.

The V and J genes are TRBV7-9 and TRBJ2-7, with TRBD1 matching over 9 bases. Germline CDR1 and CDR2: SEHNR and FQNEAQ (reference sequence). With V trimmed by 5 bases and J by 3 bases, 2 bases remained unmatched. The CDR3 totals 13 residues. CDR3 residues: CASSTTGGYEQYF. The DNA for the CDR3 is TGTGCCAGCAGCACGACAGGGGGCTACGAGCAGTACTTC. Supplemented by reference TRBV7-9 and TRBJ2-7, the full variable domain reads DTGVSQNPRHKITKRGQNVTFRCDPISEHNRLYWYRQTLGQGPEFLTYFQNEAQLEKSRLLSDRFSAERPKGSFSTLEIQRTEQGDSAMYLCASSTTGGYEQYFGPGTRLTVT.

This chain uses TRBV7-9 with TRBJ2-5; no clear D. The CDR3 contains 14 residues. V was trimmed by 0 bases and J by 5 bases, leaving 10 bases between them. From germline, CDR1 is SEHNR and CDR2 FQNEAQ (reference sequence). CDR3 residues: CASSLAGRTETQYF. The CDR3 DNA follows: TGTGCCAGCAGCTTAGCGGGCCGCACGGAGACCCAGTACTTC.

The chain links TRBV7-2 to TRBJ2-7; D is unresolved. Trimming removed 1 base from V and 6 bases from J, with 7 bases in between. The CDR3 spans 12 residues. CDR1 is SGHTA and CDR2 is FQGNSA in the germline V gene. CDR3 nucleotide sequence: TGTGCCAGCAGCTTAGGAGCTATCGAGCAGTACTTC. Amino acid sequence: CASSLGAIEQYF.

The genes are TRBV19 and TRBJ2-6, with D perhaps matching TRBD2 (5 bases). The CDR3 runs to 18 residues. The germline V and J ends were trimmed by 0 bases and 0 bases, with 12 bases remaining between them. Germline CDR1 and CDR2: LNHDA and SQIVND (reference sequence). The DNA for the CDR3 is TGTGCCAGTAGTATAGATTCGTGGAGGACCTCTGGGGCCAACGTCCTGACTTTC. This codes for CASSIDSWRTSGANVLTF.

This clone has just one count. The chain recombines TRBV29-1 with TRBJ2-2; 13 bases map to TRBD2. Unmatched junction bases numbered 3, after V lost 7 bases and J lost 7 bases. CDR3 length: 13 residues. Germline CDR1 reads SQVTM; CDR2 reads ANQGSEA. The CDR3 here is CSGWTSGGGELFF. In nucleotides, the CDR3 is TGCAGCGGATGGACTAGCGGGGGCGGGGAGCTGTTTTTT.

This chain joins TRBV13 and TRBJ2-5, with D possibly TRBD2 on 6 matching bases. The J call could be wrong; TRBJ2-7 is a better fit for the DNA end. Germline CDR1 PRHDT, CDR2 FYEKMQ (reference sequence). The CDR3 totals 12 residues. CDR3 in amino acids: CASGTGAYEQYF. CDR3 nucleotides: TGTGCCAGTGGGACGGGAGCCTACGAGCAGTACTTC.

The chain has TRBV11-2 and TRBJ2-5; D gene unclear. In germline, CDR1 is SGHAT, CDR2 FQNNGV. V dropped 2 bases and J dropped 4 bases, with 8 bases sitting between them. The length of the CDR3 is 13 residues. The CDR3 DNA follows: TGTGCCAGCAGCTTATGGCGGCGAGAGACCCAGTACTTC. It translates to CASSLWRRETQYF.

The genes are TRBV14 and TRBJ2-2; the D is unclear. Trimming cost V 4 bases and J 0 bases, with 9 bases left between them. Germline CDR1 is SGHDN and CDR2 is FVKESK. The CDR3 totals 15 residues. The CDR3 DNA sequence: TGTGCCAGCAGCCCGCCGAGGCCGAACACCGGGGAGCTGTTTTTT. This gives the protein CASSPPRPNTGELFF.

The rearrangement uses TRBV11-2 and TRBJ2-5, with 7 nucleotides matching TRBD2. J was trimmed by 1 base and V by 4 bases; bases with no gene match: 0. Germline CDR1 reads SGHAT; CDR2 reads FQNNGV. The CDR3 contains 13 residues. This chain's CDR3 is CASSSGGQETQYF. The CDR3 DNA reads as TGTGCCAGCAGCTCGGGGGGCCAAGAGACCCAGTACTTC.

This chain uses TRBV12-2 with TRBJ2-5; TRBD2 is the table's D call, not checked against the DNA. TRBV12-2 is tagged as a pseudogene. CDR3 length: 11 residues. The CDR3, as DNA: TGTGCAAGCCACCCTATTGAGGAGCAGTACTTC. It is translated as CASHPIEEQYF.